Shown below are 8 T cell receptor beta chains from a single sample sequenced in a study of cytomegalovirus exposure and HLA in healthy donors. PCR was performed using 60 Vbeta and 13 Jbeta primers. Only in-frame clones appear in the TCRdb table, and some are missing; sequencing was by immunoSEQ multiplex PCR. The sample holds around 180,000 clones; approximately 71% are singletons and the top ten take about 1.6%. Sequencing was done on a sample of PBMCs. Receptor source: a girl between 5 and 17 years old in good health and CMV-seronegative.

The V and J genes are TRBV9 and TRBJ1-5, with TRBD1 matching 10 bases. This CDR3 is 14 amino acids long. Per the germline V gene, CDR1 is SGDLS and CDR2 is YYNGEE. V gave up 4 bases and J gave up 6 bases; unmatched junction bases: 4. CDR3 loop: CASSSGQGSQPQHF. CDR3 in DNA: TGTGCCAGCAGCTCGGGACAGGGGAGTCAGCCCCAGCATTTT.

The chain carries TRBV9 and TRBJ1-6; the D gene is possibly TRBD1 (6 bases). The V gene's germline CDR1 is SGDLS and CDR2 YYNGEE. The V gene lost 7 bases and the J gene lost 7 bases, with 15 bases spanning the gap. CDR3 length: 14 amino acids. The CDR3 here is CASAIQGSNSPLHF. The CDR3 bases are TGTGCCAGCGCGATACAGGGTAGCAATTCACCCCTCCACTTT.

The chain recombines TRBV9 with TRBJ1-4, with D maybe TRBD1 (6 bases). The CDR3 has 15 residues. The V gene lost 3 bases and the J gene lost 4 bases, with 13 bases spanning the gap. Germline V gene data show CDR1 as SGDLS and CDR2 as YYNGEE. CDR3 nucleotides: TGTGCCAGCAGCGCGGGGGGGGCCCTTAATGAAAAACTGTTTTTT. It specifies CASSAGGALNEKLFF. Looking up the rest from reference TRBV9 and TRBJ1-4 gives the full variable domain: DSGVTQTPKHLITATGQRVTLRCSPRSGDLSVYWYQQSLDQGLQFLIQYYNGEERAKGNILERFSAQQFPDLHSELNLSSLELGDSALYFCASSAGGALNEKLFFGSGTQLSVL.

For the CDR3, the DNA is TGCGCCAGCAGCTCGCCCCTTGGTAGCGGAGGGCTGAGCACAGATACGCAGTATTTT. Translating gives CASSSPLGSGGLSTDTQYF. The V gene is TRBV5-1, the J gene TRBJ2-3; D perhaps matches TRBD2 (6 bases). CDR3 length equals 19 residues. V was cut by 3 bases and J by 0 bases, with 23 bases left in between. The germline V gene has CDR1 SGHRS and CDR2 YFSETQ.

As for this clone: Other DNA sequences from this sample encode an identical CDR3 as well. V gene TRBV19 combines with J gene TRBJ2-1; weak D call: TRBD2 (6 bases). This CDR3 has 13 residues. CDR1 and CDR2 from the germline V gene are LNHDA and SQIVND (reference sequence). Trimming took 6 bases from V and 3 from J, leaving 9 bases between them. The chain's CDR3 is CASRGGGYNEQFF. CDR3 coding DNA: TGTGCCAGTAGGGGGGGAGGCTACAATGAGCAGTTCTTC. Supplemented by reference TRBV19 and TRBJ2-1, the full variable domain reads DGGITQSPKYLFRKEGQNVTLSCEQNLNHDAMYWYRQDPGQGLRLIYYSQIVNDFQKGDIAEGYSVSREKKESFPLTVTSAQKNPTAFYLCASRGGGYNEQFFGPGTRLTVL.

The chain is built from TRBV9 and TRBJ1-1; tentatively, D is TRBD1 (6 bases). CDR3 length: 13 residues. Trimming took off 3 bases at V and 6 bases at J, with 12 bases between the two ends. The germline V gene has CDR1 SGDLS and CDR2 YYNGEE. The DNA of the CDR3 is TGTGCCAGCAGCGCTTACAGGGACGCTGAAGCTTTCTTT. Encoded protein: CASSAYRDAEAFF.

This clone was recorded once. The chain links TRBV5-1 to TRBJ2-7; TRBD2 matches 13 bases. The CDR3 loop spans 15 amino acids. CDR1 is SGHRS, CDR2 YFSETQ, per germline. The V segment lost 4 bases and the J segment 2 bases; nucleotides outside the gene matches: 3. The CDR3 here is CASSPGLAGTYEQYF. In nucleotides, the CDR3 is TGCGCCAGCAGCCCGGGACTAGCGGGAACCTACGAGCAGTACTTC.

V gene TRBV10-2 combines with J gene TRBJ2-7; 14 nucleotides align to TRBD2. J gave up 3 bases and V 4 bases, and 5 bases lay outside the gene matches. The CDR3 loop spans 16 amino acids. Germline assignment: CDR1 WSHSY and CDR2 SAAADI. The CDR3 loop reads CASSGGLAGDIYEQYF. The CDR3 nucleotides are TGCGCCAGCAGTGGGGGACTAGCGGGGGACATCTACGAGCAGTACTTC.